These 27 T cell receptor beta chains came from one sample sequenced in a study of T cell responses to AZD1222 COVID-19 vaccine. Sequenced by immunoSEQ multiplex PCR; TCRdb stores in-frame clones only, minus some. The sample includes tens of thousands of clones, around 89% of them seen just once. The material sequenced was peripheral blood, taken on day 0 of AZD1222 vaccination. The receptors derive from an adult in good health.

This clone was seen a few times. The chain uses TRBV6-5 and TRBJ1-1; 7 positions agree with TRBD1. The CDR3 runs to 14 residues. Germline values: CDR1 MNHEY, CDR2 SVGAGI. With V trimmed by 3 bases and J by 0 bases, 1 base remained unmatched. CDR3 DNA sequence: TGTGCCAGCAGTTATGGACAGGTGAACACTGAAGCTTTCTTT. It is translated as CASSYGQVNTEAFF.

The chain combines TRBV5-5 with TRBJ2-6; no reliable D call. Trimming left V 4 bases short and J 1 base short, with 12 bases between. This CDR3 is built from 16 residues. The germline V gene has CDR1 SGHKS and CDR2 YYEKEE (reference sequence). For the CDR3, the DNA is TGTGCCAGCAGCCTCTACCCCTCTTCTGGGGCCAACGTCCTGACTTTC. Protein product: CASSLYPSSGANVLTF.

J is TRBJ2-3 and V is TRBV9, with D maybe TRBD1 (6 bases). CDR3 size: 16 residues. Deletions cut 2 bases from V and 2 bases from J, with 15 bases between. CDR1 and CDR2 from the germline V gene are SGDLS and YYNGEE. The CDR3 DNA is TGTGCCAGCAGCGTTACTGATACAGGGACCACAGATACGCAGTATTTT. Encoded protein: CASSVTDTGTTDTQYF.

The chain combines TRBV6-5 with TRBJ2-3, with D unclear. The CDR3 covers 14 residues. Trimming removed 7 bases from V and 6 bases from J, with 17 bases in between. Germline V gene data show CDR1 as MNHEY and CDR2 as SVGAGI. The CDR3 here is CASTTGGPIDTQYF. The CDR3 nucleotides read TGTGCCAGCACCACGGGCGGTCCGATTGATACGCAGTATTTT.

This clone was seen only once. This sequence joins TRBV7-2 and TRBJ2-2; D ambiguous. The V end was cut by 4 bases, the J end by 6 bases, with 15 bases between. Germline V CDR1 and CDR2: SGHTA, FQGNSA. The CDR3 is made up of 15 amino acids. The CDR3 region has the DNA TGTGCCAGCAGCTCCACAATGCTAGAGGCCGGGGAGCTGTTTTTT. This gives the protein CASSSTMLEAGELFF.

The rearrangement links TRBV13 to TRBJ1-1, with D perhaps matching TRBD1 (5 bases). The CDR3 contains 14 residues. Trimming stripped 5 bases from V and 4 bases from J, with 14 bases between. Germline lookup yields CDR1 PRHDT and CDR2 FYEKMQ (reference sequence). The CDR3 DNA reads TGTGCCAGCAGCCCCAGGACATACCCCACTGAAGCTTTCTTT. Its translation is CASSPRTYPTEAFF.

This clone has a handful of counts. CDR3 coding DNA: TGTGCCAGCAGAACCGGGACAGTTGCCTATTCACCCCTCCACTTT. Protein sequence: CASRTGTVAYSPLHF. V usage is TRBV28 and J usage is TRBJ1-6; the match to TRBD1 covers 7 bases. With 6 bases clipped from V and 8 bases from J, the junction kept 10 bases outside the gene matches. The CDR3 is 15 amino acids. Germline assignment: CDR1 MDHEN and CDR2 SYDVKM.

CDR3 region: CASSATPGLAGQEQYF. The CDR3 DNA is TGTGCCAGCAGCGCCACTCCGGGACTAGCGGGACAGGAGCAGTACTTC. The chain joins TRBV7-2 to TRBJ2-7; the match to TRBD2 covers 13 bases. V lost 5 bases, J lost 7 bases, and 11 bases stayed unmatched. CDR3 length: 16 amino acids. Germline V gene data show CDR1 as SGHTA and CDR2 as FQGNSA. The variable domain in full, completed from reference TRBV7-2 and TRBJ2-7, reads GAGVSQSPSNKVTEKGKDVELRCDPISGHTALYWYRQSLGQGLEFLIYFQGNSAPDKSGLPSDRFSAERTGGSVSTLTIQRTQQEDSAVYLCASSATPGLAGQEQYFGPGTRLTVT.

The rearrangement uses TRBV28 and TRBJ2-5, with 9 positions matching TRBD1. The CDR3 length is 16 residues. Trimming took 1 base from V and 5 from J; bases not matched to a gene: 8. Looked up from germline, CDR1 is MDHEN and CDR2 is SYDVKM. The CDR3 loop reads CASSLLGDRAGETQYF. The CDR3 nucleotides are TGTGCCAGCAGTTTATTGGGGGACAGGGCTGGGGAGACCCAGTACTTC.

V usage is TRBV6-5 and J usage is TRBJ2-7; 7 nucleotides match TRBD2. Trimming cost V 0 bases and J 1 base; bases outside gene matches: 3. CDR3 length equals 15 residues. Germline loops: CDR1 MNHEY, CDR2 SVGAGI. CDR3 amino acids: CASSYSAGSSYEQYF. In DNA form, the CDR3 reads TGTGCCAGCAGTTACTCAGCGGGATCATCCTACGAGCAGTACTTC.

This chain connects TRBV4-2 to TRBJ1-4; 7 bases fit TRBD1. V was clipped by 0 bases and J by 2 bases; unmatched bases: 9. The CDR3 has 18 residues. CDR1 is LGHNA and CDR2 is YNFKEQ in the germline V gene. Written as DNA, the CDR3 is TGTGCCAGCAGCCAAGATAAGACAGGGAGATCCACTAATGAAAAACTGTTTTTT. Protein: CASSQDKTGRSTNEKLFF.

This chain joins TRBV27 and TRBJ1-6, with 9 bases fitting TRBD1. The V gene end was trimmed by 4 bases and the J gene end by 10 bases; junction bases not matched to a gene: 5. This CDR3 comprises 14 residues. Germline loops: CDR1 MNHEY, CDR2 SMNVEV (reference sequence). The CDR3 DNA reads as TGTGCCAGCAGTTCGACAGGGGGTTTGTCACCCCTCCACTTT. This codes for CASSSTGGLSPLHF.

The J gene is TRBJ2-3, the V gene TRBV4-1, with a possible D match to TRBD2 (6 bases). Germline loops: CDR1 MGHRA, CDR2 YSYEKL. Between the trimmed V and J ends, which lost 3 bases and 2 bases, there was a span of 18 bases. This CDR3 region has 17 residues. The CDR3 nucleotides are TGCGCCAGCAGCCACGTCGGTGGCGGGGAATACACAGATACGCAGTATTTT. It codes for CASSHVGGGEYTDTQYF.

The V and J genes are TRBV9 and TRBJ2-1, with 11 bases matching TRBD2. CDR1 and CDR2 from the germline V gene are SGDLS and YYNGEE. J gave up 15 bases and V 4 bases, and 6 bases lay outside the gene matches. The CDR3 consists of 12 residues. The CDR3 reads CASSLLAGDVFF. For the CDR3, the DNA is TGTGCCAGCAGCTTACTAGCGGGAGATGTGTTCTTC.

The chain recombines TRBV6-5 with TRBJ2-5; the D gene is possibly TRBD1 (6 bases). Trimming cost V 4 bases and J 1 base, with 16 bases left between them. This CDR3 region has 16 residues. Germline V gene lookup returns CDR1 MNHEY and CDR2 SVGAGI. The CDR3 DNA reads TGTGCCAGCAGTTTTACGTCCAGGGGCAGCCAAGAGACCCAGTACTTC. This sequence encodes CASSFTSRGSQETQYF.

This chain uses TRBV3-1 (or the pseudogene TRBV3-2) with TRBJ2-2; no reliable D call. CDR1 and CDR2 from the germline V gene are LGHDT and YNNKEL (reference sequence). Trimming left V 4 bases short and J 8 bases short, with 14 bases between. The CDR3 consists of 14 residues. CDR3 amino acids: CASSLGPGPGELFF. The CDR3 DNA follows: TGTGCCAGCAGCCTCGGGCCCGGACCAGGGGAGCTGTTTTTT.

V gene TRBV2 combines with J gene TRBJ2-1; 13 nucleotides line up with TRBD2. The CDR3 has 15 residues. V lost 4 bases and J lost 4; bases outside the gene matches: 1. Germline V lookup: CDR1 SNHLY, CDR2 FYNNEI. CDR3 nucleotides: TGTGCCAGCAGTGGGACTAGCGGGGGTTACAATGAGCAGTTCTTC. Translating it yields CASSGTSGGYNEQFF.

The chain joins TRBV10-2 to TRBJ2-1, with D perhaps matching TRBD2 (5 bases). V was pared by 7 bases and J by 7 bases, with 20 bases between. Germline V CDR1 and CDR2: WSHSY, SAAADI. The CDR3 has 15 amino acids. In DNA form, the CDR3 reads TGCGCCAGCATGAGAACTAGGGATGGGCTTAATGAGCAGTTCTTC. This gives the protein CASMRTRDGLNEQFF.

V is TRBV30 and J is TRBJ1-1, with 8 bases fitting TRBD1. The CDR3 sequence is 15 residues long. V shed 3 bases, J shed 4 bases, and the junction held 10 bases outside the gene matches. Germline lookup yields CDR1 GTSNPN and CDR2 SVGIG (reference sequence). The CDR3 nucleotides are TGTGCCTGGAGAGAGACAGGGGCTTCGGGCACTGAAGCTTTCTTT. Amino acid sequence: CAWRETGASGTEAFF.

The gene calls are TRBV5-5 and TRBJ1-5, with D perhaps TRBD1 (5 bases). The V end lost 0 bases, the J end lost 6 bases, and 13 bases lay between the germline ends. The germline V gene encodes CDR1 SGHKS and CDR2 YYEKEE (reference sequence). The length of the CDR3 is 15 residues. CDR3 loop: CASSLEAGRVQPQHF. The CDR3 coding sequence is TGTGCCAGCAGCTTGGAGGCAGGGAGGGTTCAGCCCCAGCATTTT.

CDR3 DNA: TGTGCCAGTAGTATTAGCGCCGGGAGTCGGGAGCTGTTTTTT. Translating gives CASSISAGSRELFF. The V gene is TRBV19, the J gene TRBJ2-2; TRBD2 might be the D (6 bases). CDR1 LNHDA and CDR2 SQIVND come from the germline V gene (reference sequence). V lost 3 bases to trimming and J lost 9 bases, with 14 bases between them. This CDR3 region has 14 residues.

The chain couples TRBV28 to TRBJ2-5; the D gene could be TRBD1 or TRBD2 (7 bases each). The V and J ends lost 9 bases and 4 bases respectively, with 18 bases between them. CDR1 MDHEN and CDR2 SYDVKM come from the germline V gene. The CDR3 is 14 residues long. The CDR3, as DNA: TGTGCCAGTTACCGACAGGGAGGGAGAGAGACCCAGTACTTC. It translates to CASYRQGGRETQYF.

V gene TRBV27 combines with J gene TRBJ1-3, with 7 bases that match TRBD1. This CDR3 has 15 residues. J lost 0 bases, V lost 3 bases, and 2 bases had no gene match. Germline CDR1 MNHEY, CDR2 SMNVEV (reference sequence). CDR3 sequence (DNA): TGTGCCAGCAGTTTGACAGGGAGCTCTGGAAACACCATATATTTT. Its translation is CASSLTGSSGNTIYF.

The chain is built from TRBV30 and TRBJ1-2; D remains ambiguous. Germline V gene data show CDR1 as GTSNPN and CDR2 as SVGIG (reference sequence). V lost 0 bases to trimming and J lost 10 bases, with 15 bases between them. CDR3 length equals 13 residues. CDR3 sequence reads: CAWSVHGLADYTF. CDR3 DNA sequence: TGTGCCTGGAGTGTACACGGTCTCGCGGACTACACCTTC.

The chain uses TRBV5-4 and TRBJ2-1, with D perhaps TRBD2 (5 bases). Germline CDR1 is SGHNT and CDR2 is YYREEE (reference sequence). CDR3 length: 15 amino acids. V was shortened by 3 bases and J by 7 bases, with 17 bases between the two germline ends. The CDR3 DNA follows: TGTGCCAGCAGCTCCCTGTCGGGAAGAGGGAATGAGCAGTTCTTC. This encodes CASSSLSGRGNEQFF.

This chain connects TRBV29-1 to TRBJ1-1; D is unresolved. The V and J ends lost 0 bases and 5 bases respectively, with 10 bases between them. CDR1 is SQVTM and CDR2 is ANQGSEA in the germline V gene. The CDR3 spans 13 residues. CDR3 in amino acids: CSVEDPEGTEAFF. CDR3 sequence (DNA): TGCAGCGTTGAAGATCCGGAGGGTACTGAAGCTTTCTTT.

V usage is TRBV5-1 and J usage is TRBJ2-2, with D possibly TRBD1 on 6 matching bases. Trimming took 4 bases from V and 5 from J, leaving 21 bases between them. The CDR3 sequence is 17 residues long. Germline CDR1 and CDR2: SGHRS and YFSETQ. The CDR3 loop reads CASSIRGAGESTGELFF. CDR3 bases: TGCGCCAGCAGCATCCGAGGGGCAGGGGAGTCGACCGGGGAGCTGTTTTTT. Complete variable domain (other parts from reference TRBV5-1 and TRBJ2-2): KAGVTQTPRYLIKTRGQQVTLSCSPISGHRSVSWYQQTPGQGLQFLFEYFSETQRNKGNFPGRFSGRQFSNSRSEMNVSTLELGDSALYLCASSIRGAGESTGELFFGEGSRLTVL.